This T cell receptor beta chain was captured in a study of CD8 T cells in ankylosing spondylitis. TCRdb reprocessed the 5' RACE reads with MiXCR, giving one entry per CDR3 protein. The top ten hold 3.5% of the sample, which has about 300,000 distinct CDR3 sequences, around 21% seen once. There are 16 residues in the CDR3. V dropped 3 bases and J dropped 7; count of bases not matched to a gene: 10. The sequenced material came from blood, either unsorted or a sorted T cell fraction (not recorded which). The source is a female donor with ankylosing spondylitis or in good health (not recorded which). The V gene is TRBV12-3 or TRBV12-4, the J gene TRBJ2-3, with 10 positions matching TRBD2. This CDR3 reads CASSFPAGGPSNTQYF. The CDR3 nucleotides read TGTGCCAGCAGTTTCCCAGCGGGAGGGCCCTCGAATACGCAGTATTTT.